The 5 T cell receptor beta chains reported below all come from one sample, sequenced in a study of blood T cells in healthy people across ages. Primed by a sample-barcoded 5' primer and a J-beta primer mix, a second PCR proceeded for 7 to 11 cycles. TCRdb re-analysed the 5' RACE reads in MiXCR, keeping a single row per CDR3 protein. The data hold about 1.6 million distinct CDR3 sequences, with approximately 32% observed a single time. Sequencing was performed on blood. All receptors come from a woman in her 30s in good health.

The CDR3 DNA sequence: TGTGCCAGCAGCCCCCGGACTAGCGGGAGGGTCGGCACCGGGGAGCTGTTTTTT. Translated, it gives CASSPRTSGRVGTGELFF. The V gene is TRBV7-9, the J gene TRBJ2-2; TRBD2 agrees at 15 bases. This CDR3 region has 18 residues. CDR1 and CDR2 (germline): SEHNR, FQNEAQ (reference sequence). Trimming took 5 bases from V and 4 from J; bases not matched to a gene: 8.

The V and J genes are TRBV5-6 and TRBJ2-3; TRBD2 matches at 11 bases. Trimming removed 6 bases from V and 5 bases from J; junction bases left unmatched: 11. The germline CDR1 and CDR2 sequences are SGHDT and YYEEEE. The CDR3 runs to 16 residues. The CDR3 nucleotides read TGTGCCAGCAACGTATTAGCGGGGGGGCAGGGAGATACGCAGTATTTT. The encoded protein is CASNVLAGGQGDTQYF. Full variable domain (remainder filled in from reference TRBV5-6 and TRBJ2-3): DAGVTQSPTHLIKTRGQQVTLRCSPKSGHDTVSWYQQALGQGPQFIFQYYEEEERQRGNFPDRFSGHQFPNYSSELNVNALLLGDSALYLCASNVLAGGQGDTQYFGPGTRLTVL.

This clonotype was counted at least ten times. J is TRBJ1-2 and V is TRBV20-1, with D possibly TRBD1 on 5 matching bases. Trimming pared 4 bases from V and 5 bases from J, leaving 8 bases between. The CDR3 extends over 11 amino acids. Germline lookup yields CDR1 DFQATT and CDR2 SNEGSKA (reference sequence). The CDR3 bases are TGCAGTGCTACAGACAGATATGGCTACACCTTC. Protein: CSATDRYGYTF.

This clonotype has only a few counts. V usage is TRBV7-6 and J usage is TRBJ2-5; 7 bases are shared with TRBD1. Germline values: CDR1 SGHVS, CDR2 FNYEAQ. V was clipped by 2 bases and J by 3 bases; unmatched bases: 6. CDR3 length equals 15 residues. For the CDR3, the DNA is TGTGCCAGCAGCTTAAGGGGGACAGAGGAAGAGACCCAGTACTTC. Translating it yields CASSLRGTEEETQYF. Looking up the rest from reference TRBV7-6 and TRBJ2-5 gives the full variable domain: GAGVSQSPRYKVTKRGQDVALRCDPISGHVSLYWYRQALGQGPEFLTYFNYEAQQDKSGLPNDRFSAERPEGSISTLTIQRTEQRDSAMYRCASSLRGTEEETQYFGPGTRLLVL.

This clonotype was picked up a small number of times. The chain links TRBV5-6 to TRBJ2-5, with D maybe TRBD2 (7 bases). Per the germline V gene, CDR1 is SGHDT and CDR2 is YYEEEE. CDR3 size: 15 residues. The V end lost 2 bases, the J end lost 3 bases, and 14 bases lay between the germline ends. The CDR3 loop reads CASSFSPGGKETQYF. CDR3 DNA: TGTGCCAGCAGCTTCTCCCCGGGGGGCAAAGAGACCCAGTACTTC.